These T cell receptor beta chains were read from a single sample in a study of neoadjuvant anti-PD-1 for oral cavity cancer. The data were produced by immunoSEQ multiplex PCR, yet TCRdb's version contains in-frame clones alone and is incomplete. The table includes around 62,000 clones, roughly 84% detected once. Sequencing was performed on PBMCs, taken before nivolumab (anti-PD-1) treatment. Every receptor here comes from a person aged 35-79 years with oral cavity squamous cell carcinoma. Each CDR3 is given with its conserved first and last residue. The size entry is marked missing in some rows and otherwise reads once, few, many or a size class.

TRBJ2-5,TRBV11-2,-,CASSLMAGPPPGTQYF
TRBJ2-4,TRBV5-1,-,CASSQAGAGLAKNIQYF
TRBJ2-7,TRBV7-8,-,CASSALQGDHVYEQYF
TRBJ2-6,TRBV5-1,-,CASSSYLSGANVLTF
TRBJ1-5,TRBV6-1,-,CASLTAHNQPQHF
TRBJ2-4,TRBV6-1,once,CASSGISLDRRPAKNIQYF
TRBJ1-1,TRBV10-2,-,CASSRGETEAFF
TRBJ1-2,TRBV19,-,CASSVRTGTNYGYTF
TRBJ1-1,TRBV29-1,-,CSVGGGRRTEAFF
TRBJ1-3,TRBV7-9,-,CASSLDGSSGNTIYF